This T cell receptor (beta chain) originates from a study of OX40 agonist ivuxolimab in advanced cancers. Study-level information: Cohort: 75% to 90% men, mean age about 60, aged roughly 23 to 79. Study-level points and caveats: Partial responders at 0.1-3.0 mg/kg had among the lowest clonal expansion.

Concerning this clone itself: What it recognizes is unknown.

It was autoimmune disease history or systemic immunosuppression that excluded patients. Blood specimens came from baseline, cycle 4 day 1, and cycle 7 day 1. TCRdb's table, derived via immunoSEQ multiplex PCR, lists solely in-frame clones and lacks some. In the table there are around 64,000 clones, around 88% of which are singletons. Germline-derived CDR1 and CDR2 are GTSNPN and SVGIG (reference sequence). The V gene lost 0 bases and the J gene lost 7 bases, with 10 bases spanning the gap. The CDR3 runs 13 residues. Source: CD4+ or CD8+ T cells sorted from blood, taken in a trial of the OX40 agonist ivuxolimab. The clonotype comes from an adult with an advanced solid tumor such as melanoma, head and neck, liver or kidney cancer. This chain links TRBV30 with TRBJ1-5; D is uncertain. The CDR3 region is CAWSVRTRQPQHF. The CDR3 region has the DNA TGTGCCTGGAGTGTCAGGACTAGACAGCCCCAGCATTTT.